A single sample is the source of the 3 T cell receptor beta chains below, sequenced in a study of cytomegalovirus exposure and HLA in healthy donors. The study ran its PCR with 60 Vbeta and 13 Jbeta primers. Measured with immunoSEQ multiplex PCR; TCRdb has only the in-frame clones, and not every one. The table includes about 220,000 clones, 82% detected once. Sequencing was performed on PBMCs. These receptors originate from a man aged 40-49 years in good health and CMV-seropositive.

V is TRBV6-5 and J is TRBJ1-1; a possible D gene is TRBD1 (6 bases). V was trimmed by 2 bases and J by 3 bases, leaving 10 bases between them. In germline, CDR1 is MNHEY, CDR2 SVGAGI. There are 14 residues in the CDR3. The CDR3 spells CASSYKTGYTEAFF. Here the CDR3 DNA reads TGTGCCAGCAGTTACAAGACAGGTTACACTGAAGCTTTCTTT.

This rearrangement joins TRBV6-5 to TRBJ1-4; no firm D call. The CDR3 has 15 amino acids. Trimming removed 0 bases at V and 6 bases at J, with 11 bases between. Germline lookup yields CDR1 MNHEY and CDR2 SVGAGI. This CDR3 reads CASSYSQSTYEKLFF. The CDR3 DNA reads TGTGCCAGCAGTTACTCACAGTCGACCTATGAAAAACTGTTTTTT.

V and J are TRBV5-1 and TRBJ2-1, with TRBD2 as a possible D gene (5 bases). Between the trimmed V and J ends, which lost 4 bases and 0 bases, there was a span of 8 bases. Germline V gives CDR1 SGHRS, CDR2 YFSETQ. CDR3 size: 14 residues. This CDR3 reads CASSPEVSYNEQFF. The CDR3 DNA reads as TGCGCCAGCAGCCCGGAGGTCTCCTACAATGAGCAGTTCTTC.